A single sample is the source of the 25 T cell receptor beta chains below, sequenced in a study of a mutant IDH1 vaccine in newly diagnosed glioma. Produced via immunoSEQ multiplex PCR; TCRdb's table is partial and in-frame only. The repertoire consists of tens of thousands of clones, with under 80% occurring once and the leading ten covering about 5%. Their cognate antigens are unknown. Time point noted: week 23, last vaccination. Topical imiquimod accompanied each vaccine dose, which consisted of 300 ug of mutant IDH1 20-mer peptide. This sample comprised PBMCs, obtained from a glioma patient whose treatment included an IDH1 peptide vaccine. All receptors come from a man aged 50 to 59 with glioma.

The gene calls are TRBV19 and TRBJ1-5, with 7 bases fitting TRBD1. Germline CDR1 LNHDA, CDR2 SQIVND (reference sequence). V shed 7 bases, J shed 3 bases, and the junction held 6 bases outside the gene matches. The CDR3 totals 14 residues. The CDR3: CASNLGTDNQPQHF. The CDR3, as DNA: TGTGCCAGTAATCTCGGGACAGACAATCAGCCCCAGCATTTT.

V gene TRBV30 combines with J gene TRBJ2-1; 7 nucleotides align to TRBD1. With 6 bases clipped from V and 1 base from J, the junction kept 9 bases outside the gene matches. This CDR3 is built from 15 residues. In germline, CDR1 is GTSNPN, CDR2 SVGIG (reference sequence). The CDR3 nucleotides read TGTGCCTGCCACCTGGGGACAGTTTCCTACAATGAGCAGTTCTTC. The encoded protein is CACHLGTVSYNEQFF.

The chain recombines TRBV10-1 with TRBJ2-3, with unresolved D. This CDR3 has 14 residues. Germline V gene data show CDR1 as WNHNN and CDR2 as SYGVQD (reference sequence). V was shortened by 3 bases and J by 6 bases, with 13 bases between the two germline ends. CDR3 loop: CASSDKLYLDTQYF. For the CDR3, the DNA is TGCGCCAGCAGTGACAAACTATACCTCGATACGCAGTATTTT.

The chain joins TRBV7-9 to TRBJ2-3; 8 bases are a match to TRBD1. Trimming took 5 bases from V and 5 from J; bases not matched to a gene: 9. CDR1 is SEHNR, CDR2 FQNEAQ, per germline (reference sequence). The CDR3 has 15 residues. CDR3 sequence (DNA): TGTGCCAGCAGCCCCGGACAGGGCCGAGGAGATACGCAGTATTTT. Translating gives CASSPGQGRGDTQYF.

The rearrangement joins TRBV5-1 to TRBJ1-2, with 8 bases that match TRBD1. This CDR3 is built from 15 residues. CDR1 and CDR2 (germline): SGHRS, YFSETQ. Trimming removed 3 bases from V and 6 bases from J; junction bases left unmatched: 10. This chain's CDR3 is CASSSTGGEWNGYTF. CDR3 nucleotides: TGCGCCAGCAGCTCCACAGGGGGTGAGTGGAATGGCTACACCTTC.

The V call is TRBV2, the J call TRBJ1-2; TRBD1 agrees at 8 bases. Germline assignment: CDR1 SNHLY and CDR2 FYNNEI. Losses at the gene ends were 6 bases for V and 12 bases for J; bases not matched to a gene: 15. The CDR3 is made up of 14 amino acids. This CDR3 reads CASSPGQGGLRDTF. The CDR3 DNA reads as TGTGCCAGCAGCCCCGGACAGGGCGGACTAAGGGACACCTTC.

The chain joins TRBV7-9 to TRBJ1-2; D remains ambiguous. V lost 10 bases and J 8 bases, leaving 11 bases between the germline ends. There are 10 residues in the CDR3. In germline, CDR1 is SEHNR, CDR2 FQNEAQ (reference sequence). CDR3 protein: CATRLVGYTF. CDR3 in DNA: TGTGCCACCCGCCTGGTGGGCTACACCTTC. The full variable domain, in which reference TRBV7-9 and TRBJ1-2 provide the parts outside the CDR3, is DTGVSQNPRHKITKRGQNVTFRCDPISEHNRLYWYRQTLGQGPEFLTYFQNEAQLEKSRLLSDRFSAERPKGSFSTLEIQRTEQGDSAMYLCATRLVGYTFGSGTRLTVV.

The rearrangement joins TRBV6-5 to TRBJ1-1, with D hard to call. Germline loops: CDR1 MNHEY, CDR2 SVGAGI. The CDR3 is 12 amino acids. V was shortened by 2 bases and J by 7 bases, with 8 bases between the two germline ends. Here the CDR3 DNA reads TGTGCCAGCAGTTACCCCGGGAGTGAAGCTTTCTTT. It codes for CASSYPGSEAFF.

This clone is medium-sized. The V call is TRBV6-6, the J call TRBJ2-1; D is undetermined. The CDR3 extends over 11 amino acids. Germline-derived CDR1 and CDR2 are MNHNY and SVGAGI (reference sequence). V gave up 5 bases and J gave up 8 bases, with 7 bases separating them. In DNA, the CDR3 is TGTGCCAGCAGTCCGATAGATGAGCAGTTCTTC. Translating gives CASSPIDEQFF.

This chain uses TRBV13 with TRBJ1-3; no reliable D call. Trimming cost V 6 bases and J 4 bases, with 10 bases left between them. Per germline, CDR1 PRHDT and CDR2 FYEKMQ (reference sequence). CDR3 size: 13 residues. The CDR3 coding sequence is TGTGCCAGCAGTGATCTTAGCGGAAACACCATATATTTT. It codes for CASSDLSGNTIYF.

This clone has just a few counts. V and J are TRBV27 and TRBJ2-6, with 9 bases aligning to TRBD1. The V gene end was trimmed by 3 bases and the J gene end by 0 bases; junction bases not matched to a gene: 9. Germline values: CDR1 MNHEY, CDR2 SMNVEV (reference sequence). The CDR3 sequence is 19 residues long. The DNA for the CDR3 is TGTGCCAGCAGTTTTTCAGGGACAGGGCGCCGCTCTGGGGCCAACGTCCTGACTTTC. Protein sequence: CASSFSGTGRRSGANVLTF.

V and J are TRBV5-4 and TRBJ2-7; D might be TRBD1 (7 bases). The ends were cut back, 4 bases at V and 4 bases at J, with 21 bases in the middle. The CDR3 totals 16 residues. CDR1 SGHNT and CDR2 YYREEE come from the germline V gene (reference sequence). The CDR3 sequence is CASSIEGAGRIYEQYF. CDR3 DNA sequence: TGTGCCAGCAGCATCGAGGGGGCGGGGAGGATTTACGAGCAGTACTTC.

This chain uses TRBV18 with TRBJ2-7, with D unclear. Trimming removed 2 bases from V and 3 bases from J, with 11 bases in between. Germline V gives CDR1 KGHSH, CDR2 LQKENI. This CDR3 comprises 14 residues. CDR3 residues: CASSPRSDGYEQYF. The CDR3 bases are TGTGCCAGCTCACCAAGATCGGACGGCTACGAGCAGTACTTC.

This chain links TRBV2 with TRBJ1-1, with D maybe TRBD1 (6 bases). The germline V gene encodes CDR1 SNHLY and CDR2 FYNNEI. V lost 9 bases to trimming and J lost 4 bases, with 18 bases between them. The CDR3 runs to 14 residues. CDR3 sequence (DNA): TGTGCCAGTCGAGGGGGTAGGTCGGGCACTGAAGCTTTCTTT. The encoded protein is CASRGGRSGTEAFF.

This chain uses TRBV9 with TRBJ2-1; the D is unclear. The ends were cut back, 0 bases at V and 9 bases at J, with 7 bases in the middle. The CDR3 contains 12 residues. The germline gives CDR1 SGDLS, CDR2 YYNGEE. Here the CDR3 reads CASSVGFSEQFF. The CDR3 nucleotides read TGTGCCAGCAGCGTAGGGTTCAGTGAGCAGTTCTTC. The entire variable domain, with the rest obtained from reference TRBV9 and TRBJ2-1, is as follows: DSGVTQTPKHLITATGQRVTLRCSPRSGDLSVYWYQQSLDQGLQFLIQYYNGEERAKGNILERFSAQQFPDLHSELNLSSLELGDSALYFCASSVGFSEQFFGPGTRLTVL.

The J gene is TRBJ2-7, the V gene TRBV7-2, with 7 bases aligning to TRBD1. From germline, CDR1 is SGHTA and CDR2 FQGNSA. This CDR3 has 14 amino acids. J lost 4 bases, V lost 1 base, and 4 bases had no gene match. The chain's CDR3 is CASSLEGARYEQYF. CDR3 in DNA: TGTGCCAGCAGCTTAGAGGGGGCGCGATACGAGCAGTACTTC.

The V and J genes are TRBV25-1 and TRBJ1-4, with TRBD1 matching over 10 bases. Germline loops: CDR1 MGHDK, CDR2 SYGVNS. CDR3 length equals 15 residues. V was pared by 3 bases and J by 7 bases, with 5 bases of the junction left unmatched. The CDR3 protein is CASSDGGQGSEKLFF. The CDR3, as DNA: TGTGCCAGCAGTGATGGGGGACAGGGGAGTGAAAAACTGTTTTTT. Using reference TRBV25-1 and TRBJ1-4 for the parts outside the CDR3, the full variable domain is EADIYQTPRYLVIGTGKKITLECSQTMGHDKMYWYQQDPGMELHLIHYSYGVNSTEKGDLSSESTVSRIRTEHFPLTLESARPSHTSQYLCASSDGGQGSEKLFFGSGTQLSVL.

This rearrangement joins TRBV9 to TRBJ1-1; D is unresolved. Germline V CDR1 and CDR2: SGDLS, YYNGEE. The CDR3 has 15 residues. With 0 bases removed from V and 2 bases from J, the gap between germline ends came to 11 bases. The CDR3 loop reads CASSVDVGINTEAFF. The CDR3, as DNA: TGTGCCAGCAGCGTAGATGTAGGGATAAACACTGAAGCTTTCTTT. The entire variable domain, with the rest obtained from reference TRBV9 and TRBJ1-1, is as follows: DSGVTQTPKHLITATGQRVTLRCSPRSGDLSVYWYQQSLDQGLQFLIQYYNGEERAKGNILERFSAQQFPDLHSELNLSSLELGDSALYFCASSVDVGINTEAFFGQGTRLTVV.

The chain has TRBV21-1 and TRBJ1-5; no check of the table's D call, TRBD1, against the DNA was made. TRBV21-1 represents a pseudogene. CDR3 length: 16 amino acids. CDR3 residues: CASSKGIREGNQPQHF. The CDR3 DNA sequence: TGTGCCAGCAGCAAGGGTATCAGGGAAGGCAATCAGCCCCAGCATTTT.

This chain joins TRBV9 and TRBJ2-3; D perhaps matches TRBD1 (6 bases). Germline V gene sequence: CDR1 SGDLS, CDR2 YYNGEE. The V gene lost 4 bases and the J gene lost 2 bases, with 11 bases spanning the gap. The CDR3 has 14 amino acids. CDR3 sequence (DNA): TGTGCCAGCAGCAACAGGGTACCCACAGATACGCAGTATTTT. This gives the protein CASSNRVPTDTQYF.

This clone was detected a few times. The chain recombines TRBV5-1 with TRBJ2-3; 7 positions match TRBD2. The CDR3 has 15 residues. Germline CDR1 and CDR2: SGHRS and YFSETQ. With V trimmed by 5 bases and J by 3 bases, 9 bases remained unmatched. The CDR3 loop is CASSPERGGTDTQYF. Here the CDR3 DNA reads TGCGCCAGCAGTCCCGAGCGGGGTGGGACAGATACGCAGTATTTT.

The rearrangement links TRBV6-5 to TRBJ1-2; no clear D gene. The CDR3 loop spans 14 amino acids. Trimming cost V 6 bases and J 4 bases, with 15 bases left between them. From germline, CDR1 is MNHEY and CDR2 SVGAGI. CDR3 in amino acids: CASSYKRVGYGYTF. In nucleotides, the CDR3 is TGTGCCAGCAGCTACAAACGAGTGGGCTATGGCTACACCTTC.

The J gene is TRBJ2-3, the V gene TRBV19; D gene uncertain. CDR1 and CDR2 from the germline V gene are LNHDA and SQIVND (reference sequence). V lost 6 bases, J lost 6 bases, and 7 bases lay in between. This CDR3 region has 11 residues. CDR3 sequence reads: CASRRYDTQYF. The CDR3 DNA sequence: TGTGCCAGTAGGAGGTACGATACGCAGTATTTT.

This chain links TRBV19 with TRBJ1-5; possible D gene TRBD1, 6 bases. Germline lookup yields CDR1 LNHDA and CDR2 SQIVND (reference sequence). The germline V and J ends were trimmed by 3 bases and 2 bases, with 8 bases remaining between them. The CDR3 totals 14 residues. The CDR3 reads CASSIRGRNQPQHF. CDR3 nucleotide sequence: TGTGCCAGTAGTATTCGGGGGCGCAATCAGCCCCAGCATTTT.

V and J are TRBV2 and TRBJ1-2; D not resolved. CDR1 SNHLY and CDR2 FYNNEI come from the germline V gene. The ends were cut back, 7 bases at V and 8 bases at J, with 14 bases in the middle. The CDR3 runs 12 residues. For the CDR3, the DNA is TGTGCCAGCACCCGTGGACCCCCCGGCTACACCTTC. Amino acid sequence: CASTRGPPGYTF.